Listed here are 2 T cell receptor beta chains from one sample, sequenced in a study of blood T cell repertoires in COVID-19 (dated by TCRdb to the early 2020s). Library creation used the immunoSEQ multiplex PCR assay. In its TCRdb copy, this immuneACCESS table keeps in-frame sequences only and misses some clones. Where compared with another copy, unresolved V genes explain less than half of these, and the others have no known cause. This sample gives hundreds of thousands of clones in total; over 75% of them show up just once. 15% to 17% of the sample is in the top ten clones. Material: PBMCs or T cells enriched from blood (not recorded which). The origin of the receptors is a man between 18 and 29 years old who had recovered from COVID-19.

V and J are TRBV30 and TRBJ1-6, with a weak D call TRBD1 (5 bases). This CDR3 has 22 amino acids. V was pared by 0 bases and J by 0 bases, with 27 bases between. Germline CDR1 reads GTSNPN; CDR2 reads SVGIG (reference sequence). CDR3 sequence (DNA): TGTGCCTGGAGTGTATCCGGGATGCGGGGCCGCCAAGGAAGCTCCTATAATTCACCCCTCCACTTT. Protein sequence: CAWSVSGMRGRQGSSYNSPLHF.

This clone was seen more than once but under ten times. The chain is built from TRBV11-2 and TRBJ1-6, with 7 bases aligning to TRBD1. The ends lost 5 bases at V and 6 bases at J; junction bases unmatched: 16. The germline V gene encodes CDR1 SGHAT and CDR2 FQNNGV. CDR3 length: 18 amino acids. The CDR3: CASSEPGQRLFVNSPLHF. The CDR3 nucleotides read TGTGCCAGCAGCGAACCGGGACAGCGTCTCTTCGTTAATTCACCCCTCCACTTT.